This paragraph reports one TCR beta chain. Libraries were prepared by immunoSEQ multiplex PCR; TCRdb keeps only in-frame clonotypes and omits some of them. The sample records around 56,000 clones, around 92% being singletons. The time point: baseline, week 1 (first vaccination visit). Treatment of the sample: pre-vaccination baseline after standard-of-care therapy. These data come from a study of a mutant IDH1 vaccine in newly diagnosed glioma. Overall study: Pretreatment consisted of radiotherapy, temozolomide, or both, with most receiving both.

The germline gives CDR1 LNHDA, CDR2 SQIVND (reference sequence). This CDR3 spans 14 amino acids. V lost 3 bases, J lost 4 bases, and 10 bases lay in between. The clonotype comes from a man in his forties or fifties with glioma. Material: PBMCs, obtained from a glioma patient treated with radiotherapy, temozolomide or both. The chain has TRBV19 and TRBJ1-5; D remains unclear. The CDR3 coding sequence is TGTGCCAGTAGTATCGGCAATCCTAATCAGCCCCAGCATTTT. Its protein product is CASSIGNPNQPQHF.